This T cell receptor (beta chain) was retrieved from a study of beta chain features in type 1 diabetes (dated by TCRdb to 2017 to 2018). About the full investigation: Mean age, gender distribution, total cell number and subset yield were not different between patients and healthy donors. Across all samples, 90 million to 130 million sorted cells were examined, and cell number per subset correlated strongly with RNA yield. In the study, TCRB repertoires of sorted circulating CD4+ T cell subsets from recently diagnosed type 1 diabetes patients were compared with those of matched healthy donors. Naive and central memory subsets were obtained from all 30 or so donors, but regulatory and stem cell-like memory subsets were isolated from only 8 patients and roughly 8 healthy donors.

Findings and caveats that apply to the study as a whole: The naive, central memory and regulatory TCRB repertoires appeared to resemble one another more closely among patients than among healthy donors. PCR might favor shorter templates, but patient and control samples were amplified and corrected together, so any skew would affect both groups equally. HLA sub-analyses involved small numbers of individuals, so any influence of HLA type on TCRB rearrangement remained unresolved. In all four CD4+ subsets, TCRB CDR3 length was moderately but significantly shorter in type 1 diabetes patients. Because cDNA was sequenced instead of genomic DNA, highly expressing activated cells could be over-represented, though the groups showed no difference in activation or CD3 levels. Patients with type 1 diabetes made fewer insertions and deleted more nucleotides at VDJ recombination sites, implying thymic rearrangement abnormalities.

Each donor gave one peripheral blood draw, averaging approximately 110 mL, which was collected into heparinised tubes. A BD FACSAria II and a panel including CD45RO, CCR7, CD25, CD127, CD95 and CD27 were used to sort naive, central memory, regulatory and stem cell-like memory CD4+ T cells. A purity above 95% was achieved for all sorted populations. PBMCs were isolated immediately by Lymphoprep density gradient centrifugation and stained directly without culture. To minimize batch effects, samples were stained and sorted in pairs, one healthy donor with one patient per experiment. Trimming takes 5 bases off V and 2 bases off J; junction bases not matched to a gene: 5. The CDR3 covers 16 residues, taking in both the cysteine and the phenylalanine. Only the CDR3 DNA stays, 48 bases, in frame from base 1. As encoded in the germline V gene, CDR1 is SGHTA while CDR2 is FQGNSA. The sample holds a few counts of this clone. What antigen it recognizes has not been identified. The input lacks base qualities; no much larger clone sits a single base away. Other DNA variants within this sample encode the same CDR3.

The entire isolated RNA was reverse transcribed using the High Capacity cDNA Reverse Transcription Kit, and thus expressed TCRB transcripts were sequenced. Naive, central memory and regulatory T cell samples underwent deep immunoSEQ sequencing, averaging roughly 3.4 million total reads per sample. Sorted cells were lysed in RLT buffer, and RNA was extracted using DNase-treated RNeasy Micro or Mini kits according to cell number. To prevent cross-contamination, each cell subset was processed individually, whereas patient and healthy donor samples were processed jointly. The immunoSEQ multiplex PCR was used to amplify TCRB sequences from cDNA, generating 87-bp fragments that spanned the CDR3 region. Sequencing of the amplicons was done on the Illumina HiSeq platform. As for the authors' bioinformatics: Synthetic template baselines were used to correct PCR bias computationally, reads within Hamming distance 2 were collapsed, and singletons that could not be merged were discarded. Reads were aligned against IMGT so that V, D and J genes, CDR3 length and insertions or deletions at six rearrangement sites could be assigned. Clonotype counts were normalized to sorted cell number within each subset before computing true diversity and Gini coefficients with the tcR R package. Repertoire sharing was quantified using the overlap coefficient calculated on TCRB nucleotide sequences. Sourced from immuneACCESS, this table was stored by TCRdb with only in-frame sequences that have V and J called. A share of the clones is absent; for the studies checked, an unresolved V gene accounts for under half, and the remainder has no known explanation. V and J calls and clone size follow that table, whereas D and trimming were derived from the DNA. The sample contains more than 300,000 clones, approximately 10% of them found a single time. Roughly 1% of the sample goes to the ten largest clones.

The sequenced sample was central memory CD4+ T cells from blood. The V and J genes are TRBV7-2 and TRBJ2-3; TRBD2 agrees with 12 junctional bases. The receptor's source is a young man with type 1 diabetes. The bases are TGTGCCAGCAGCCTACGACTAGCGGGGGCCACAGATACGCAGTATTTT. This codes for CASSLRLAGATDTQYF.